This is a list of T cell receptor beta chains from one sample in a study of cytomegalovirus exposure and HLA in healthy donors. Only in-frame clones appear in the TCRdb table, and some are missing; sequencing was by immunoSEQ multiplex PCR. Altogether 200,000 to 250,000 clones are present, around 88% being singletons, with the ten largest covering around 1%. The specimen was PBMCs. Source of these receptors: a woman aged 18-35 years in good health and CMV-seronegative. CDR3s leave out the opening cysteine and the closing phenylalanine or tryptophan. Each record gives: V gene, J gene, clone size, CDR3 length, CDR3 protein. The size entry is marked missing in some rows and otherwise reads once, few, many or a size class.

v_call: TRBV9
j_call: TRBJ2-3
clone_size: once
cdr3_length: 13
cdr3_aa: ASSERQGVVDTQY

v_call: TRBV11-2
j_call: TRBJ1-6
clone_size: .
cdr3_length: 14
cdr3_aa: ASSLEGGAVNSPLH

v_call: TRBV5-8
j_call: TRBJ2-2
clone_size: .
cdr3_length: 14
cdr3_aa: ASSPMVGANTGELF

v_call: TRBV27
j_call: TRBJ2-3
clone_size: .
cdr3_length: 10
cdr3_aa: ASSLRGDTQY

v_call: TRBV4-1
j_call: .
clone_size: .
cdr3_length: 12
cdr3_aa: ASSIRQGAYEQY

v_call: TRBV7-9
j_call: TRBJ2-6
clone_size: .
cdr3_length: 14
cdr3_aa: ASSGRLSTGANVLT

v_call: TRBV5-1
j_call: TRBJ1-2
clone_size: .
cdr3_length: 13
cdr3_aa: ASIDRGRPGGGYT

v_call: TRBV18
j_call: TRBJ1-2
clone_size: .
cdr3_length: 11
cdr3_aa: ASSPLQDYGYT

v_call: TRBV7-9
j_call: TRBJ1-2
clone_size: .
cdr3_length: 10
cdr3_aa: SSSSGPDGYT

v_call: TRBV10-3
j_call: TRBJ2-7
clone_size: .
cdr3_length: 16
cdr3_aa: AISEVWTQGNLNYEQY

v_call: TRBV27
j_call: TRBJ1-2
clone_size: .
cdr3_length: 14
cdr3_aa: ASSPIGPTGSYGYT

v_call: TRBV2
j_call: TRBJ1-1
clone_size: .
cdr3_length: 11
cdr3_aa: ASRDRGREGAF

v_call: TRBV5-1
j_call: TRBJ1-2
clone_size: .
cdr3_length: 11
cdr3_aa: ASSPDRNYGYT

v_call: TRBV11-2
j_call: TRBJ2-7
clone_size: once
cdr3_length: 12
cdr3_aa: ASSFFGSSYEQY

v_call: TRBV5-4
j_call: TRBJ2-3
clone_size: .
cdr3_length: 12
cdr3_aa: ASSLTSGTDTQY

v_call: TRBV11-2
j_call: TRBJ1-1
clone_size: .
cdr3_length: 12
cdr3_aa: ASSSSFLNTEAF

v_call: TRBV27
j_call: TRBJ2-7
clone_size: .
cdr3_length: 12
cdr3_aa: ASSFKREAREQY

v_call: TRBV7-6
j_call: TRBJ2-7
clone_size: once
cdr3_length: 12
cdr3_aa: ASSPGLQGWEQY

v_call: TRBV5-4
j_call: TRBJ2-7
clone_size: .
cdr3_length: 12
cdr3_aa: ASSFQDRPYEQY

v_call: TRBV11-2
j_call: TRBJ2-7
clone_size: .
cdr3_length: 14
cdr3_aa: ASSLISGSGRYEQY

v_call: TRBV19
j_call: TRBJ2-3
clone_size: .
cdr3_length: 15
cdr3_aa: ASSQDRDREYTDTQY

v_call: TRBV13
j_call: TRBJ2-7
clone_size: .
cdr3_length: 14
cdr3_aa: ASSLEGPTDVYEQY

v_call: TRBV5-1
j_call: TRBJ2-1
clone_size: .
cdr3_length: 15
cdr3_aa: ASSGRLAGGSYNEQF

v_call: TRBV6-1
j_call: TRBJ1-2
clone_size: .
cdr3_length: 12
cdr3_aa: ASQGQGVSKGYT

v_call: TRBV5-4
j_call: TRBJ2-7
clone_size: .
cdr3_length: 13
cdr3_aa: ASSRKMAGSYEQY

v_call: TRBV10-2
j_call: TRBJ1-1
clone_size: once
cdr3_length: 10
cdr3_aa: ASSDGSTEAF

v_call: TRBV29-1
j_call: TRBJ2-1
clone_size: .
cdr3_length: 8
cdr3_aa: SAEYNEQF

v_call: TRBV29-1
j_call: TRBJ1-1
clone_size: .
cdr3_length: 11
cdr3_aa: SVETGRDTEAF

v_call: TRBV11-2
j_call: TRBJ1-2
clone_size: .
cdr3_length: 12
cdr3_aa: ASSQDRGDYGYT

v_call: TRBV5-4
j_call: TRBJ1-4
clone_size: .
cdr3_length: 13
cdr3_aa: ASSLQGRTNEKLF

v_call: TRBV6-6
j_call: TRBJ1-6
clone_size: .
cdr3_length: 13
cdr3_aa: ASLYGRQGNSPLH

v_call: TRBV10-3
j_call: TRBJ2-7
clone_size: once
cdr3_length: 14
cdr3_aa: AITQTGTSVTYEQY

v_call: TRBV27
j_call: TRBJ2-1
clone_size: few
cdr3_length: 14
cdr3_aa: ASSLSHRWEINEQF

v_call: TRBV4-1
j_call: TRBJ1-6
clone_size: .
cdr3_length: 16
cdr3_aa: ASSQVRRRSSYNSPLH

v_call: TRBV4-2
j_call: TRBJ1-2
clone_size: .
cdr3_length: 11
cdr3_aa: ASSQQGNYGYT

v_call: TRBV7-2
j_call: TRBJ1-5
clone_size: .
cdr3_length: 14
cdr3_aa: ASSPLRRSRVQPQH

v_call: TRBV19
j_call: TRBJ1-2
clone_size: once
cdr3_length: 12
cdr3_aa: ASRGDNINYGYT

v_call: TRBV2
j_call: TRBJ2-1
clone_size: .
cdr3_length: 10
cdr3_aa: ASRDDTAEQF

v_call: TRBV7-2
j_call: TRBJ1-4
clone_size: once
cdr3_length: 11
cdr3_aa: ASSYRGGEKLF

v_call: TRBV19
j_call: TRBJ2-1
clone_size: .
cdr3_length: 13
cdr3_aa: ASSKRGDSYNEQF

v_call: TRBV27
j_call: TRBJ1-2
clone_size: once
cdr3_length: 10
cdr3_aa: ASSDRGGGYT

v_call: TRBV19
j_call: TRBJ2-1
clone_size: .
cdr3_length: 12
cdr3_aa: ASSGGTGYNEQF

v_call: TRBV7-9
j_call: TRBJ2-4
clone_size: .
cdr3_length: 14
cdr3_aa: ASSLVGLAAKNIQY

v_call: TRBV7-2
j_call: TRBJ2-1
clone_size: once
cdr3_length: 13
cdr3_aa: ASSLVGGGGGEQF